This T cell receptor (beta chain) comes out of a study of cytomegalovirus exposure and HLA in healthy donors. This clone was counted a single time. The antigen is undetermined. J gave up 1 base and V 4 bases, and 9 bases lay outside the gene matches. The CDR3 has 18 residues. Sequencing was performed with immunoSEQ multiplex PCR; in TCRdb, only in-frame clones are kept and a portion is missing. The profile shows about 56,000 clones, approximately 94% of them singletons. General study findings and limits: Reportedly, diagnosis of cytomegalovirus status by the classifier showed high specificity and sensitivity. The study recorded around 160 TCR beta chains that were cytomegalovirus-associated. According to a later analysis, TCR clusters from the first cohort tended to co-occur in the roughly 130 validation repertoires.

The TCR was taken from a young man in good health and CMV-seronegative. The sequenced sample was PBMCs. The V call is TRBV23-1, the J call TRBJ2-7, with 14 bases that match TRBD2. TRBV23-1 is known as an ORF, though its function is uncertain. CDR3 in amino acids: CASSRRLAGGPLSYEQYF. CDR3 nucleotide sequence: TGCGCCAGCAGTCGCAGACTAGCGGGAGGGCCTTTATCCTACGAGCAGTACTTC.